This T cell receptor (beta chain) originates from a study of immune characterization of retroperitoneal liposarcoma (dated by TCRdb to about 2019). Libraries came from PCR. For sequencing, a NextSeq 500 was employed. TCRdb's own reprocessing of the public reads used fastp at Q25 and MiXCR and kept productive beta chains. Entries are consolidated by CDR3 protein sequence, retaining the most common genes and DNA. Counted in this sample were about 10,000 distinct CDR3 sequences; 28% of them appeared once. The top ten clones comprise about 8.5% of the sample. The CDR3 measures 13 amino acids from cysteine to phenylalanine. Of all the DNA, just the CDR3 is kept, 39 bases in frame from base 1. CDR1 and CDR2 are drawn from the germline V gene (reference sequence): MNHNY, SVGAGI. This clonotype was picked up one time. No antigen is known for it. The record has no base qualities; no much larger clone is one base away. Evidence from one read is weak.

The V and J genes are TRBV6-6 and TRBJ2-5; 7 bases in the junction line up with TRBD1. The J call is uncertain, as TRBJ2-1 better fits the DNA end. The receptor comes from a female donor with retroperitoneal liposarcoma. Sequences were obtained from tumor tissue. The sequence in DNA is TGTGCCAGCAGTCAACAGGGGATCTGGGAGCAGTTCTTC. This translates into CASSQQGIWEQFF.